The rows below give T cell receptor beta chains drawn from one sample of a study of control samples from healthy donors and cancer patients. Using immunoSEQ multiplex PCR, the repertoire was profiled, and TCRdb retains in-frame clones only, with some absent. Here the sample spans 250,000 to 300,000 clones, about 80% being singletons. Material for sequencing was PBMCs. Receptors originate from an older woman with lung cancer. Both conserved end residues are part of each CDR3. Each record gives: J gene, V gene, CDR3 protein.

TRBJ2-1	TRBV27	CASSLSWYNEQFF
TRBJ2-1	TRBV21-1	CASKGGQGASYNEQFF
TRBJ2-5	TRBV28	CASSSPGLAGAETQYF
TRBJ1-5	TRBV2	CASSRDRAHQPQHF
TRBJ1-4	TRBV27	CASRMAGAINEKLFF
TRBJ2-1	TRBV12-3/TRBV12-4	CASSLEGYEQFF
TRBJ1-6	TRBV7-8	CASSFIRDSPLHF
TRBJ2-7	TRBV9	CASSVDPGQTYEQYF
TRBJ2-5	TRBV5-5	CASGERRGRETQYF
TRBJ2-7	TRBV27	CASSFARQGSYEQYF
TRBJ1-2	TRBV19	CASSPAGQNYGYTF
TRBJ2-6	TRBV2	CASGGTELISGANVLTF
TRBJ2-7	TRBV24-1	CATSEYDFEDLDQQYF
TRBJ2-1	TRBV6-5	CASTELAGRNEQFF
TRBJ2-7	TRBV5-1	CASSLAGVGGEQYF
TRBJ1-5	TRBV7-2	CASSPGGSQPQHF